This note documents a single TCR beta chain sequence. Its antigen is as yet unknown. The germline CDR1 and CDR2 sequences are KGHSH and LQKENI. The CDR3 is 16 residues long. Trimming cost V 3 bases and J 2 bases, with 16 bases left between them. Profiling relied on immunoSEQ multiplex PCR, and the TCRdb table lists in-frame clones only, not all of them. The sample has 150,000 to 200,000 clones; about 79% are singletons. This sample was taken from a study of cytomegalovirus exposure and HLA in healthy donors. Study results and limitations: There were over 150 TCR beta chains listed as cytomegalovirus-associated.

Sequenced material: PBMCs. The J gene is TRBJ1-1, the V gene TRBV18; no reliable D call. The receptor was isolated from a woman in her thirties in good health and CMV-seropositive. The CDR3 coding sequence is TGTGCCAGCTCACCGAGTCTCTCACGGTTAAACACTGAAGCTTTCTTT. It specifies CASSPSLSRLNTEAFF.